These 31 T cell receptor beta chains were all obtained from the same sample, sequenced in a study of PD-L1 blockade in urothelial cancer. Sample time point: peripheral blood 6 weeks after treatment start. Sequencing was performed with immunoSEQ multiplex PCR; in TCRdb, only in-frame clones are kept and a portion is missing. The data contain around 110,000 clones, roughly 90% of them singletons. The input for sequencing was PBMCs, taken around atezolizumab (anti-PD-L1) treatment. Receptor source: a man between 60 and 75 years old with urothelial cancer.

This clone was recorded once. Other DNA sequences in the same sample also yield this CDR3. The chain employs TRBV6-5 and TRBJ2-7; 7 nucleotides line up with TRBD2. After removal of 2 bases from V and 2 bases from J, the junction contained 6 bases not matched to a gene. CDR3 size: 15 residues. Germline V lookup: CDR1 MNHEY, CDR2 SVGAGI. The CDR3 nucleotides read TGTGCCAGCAGTTACCCAGGAGGGACTACCTACGAGCAGTACTTC. Protein product: CASSYPGGTTYEQYF.

This clone came up once. The chain joins TRBV23-1 to TRBJ1-2, with D unresolved. TRBV23-1 is filed as an ORF, its function uncertain. CDR3 size: 13 residues. Trimming pared 5 bases from V and 2 bases from J, leaving 9 bases between. The CDR3 nucleotides read TGCGCCAGCAGTAGCCCGGTCAACTATGGCTACACCTTC. It yields the protein CASSSPVNYGYTF.

The count of this clone is one. The chain combines TRBV11-2 with TRBJ2-1; a possible D gene is TRBD2 (6 bases). The CDR3 extends over 13 amino acids. V was pared by 5 bases and J by 12 bases, with 17 bases between. Germline V gene sequence: CDR1 SGHAT, CDR2 FQNNGV. The DNA of the CDR3 is TGTGCCAGCAGCCCTCTGGGCCTGGGGGGGCAGTTCTTC. It yields the protein CASSPLGLGGQFF.

This chain connects TRBV7-9 to TRBJ1-3; D is undetermined. This CDR3 spans 12 amino acids. Germline assignment: CDR1 SEHNR and CDR2 FQNEAQ (reference sequence). The germline V and J ends were trimmed by 3 bases and 3 bases, with 3 bases remaining between them. The CDR3 DNA follows: TGTGCCAGCAGCTTGAGTGGAAACACCATATATTTT. Its protein is CASSLSGNTIYF.

The CDR3 reads CASSQDLAEYEQYF. The CDR3, as DNA: TGCGCCAGCAGCCAAGATCTAGCGGAGTACGAGCAGTACTTC. This rearrangement joins TRBV4-3 to TRBJ2-7, with 7 bases fitting TRBD2. The V and J ends lost 0 bases and 4 bases, in that order; junction bases with no gene match: 3. Germline assignment: CDR1 LGHNA and CDR2 YSLEER. The CDR3 sequence is 14 residues long.

The chain combines TRBV15 with TRBJ2-1; 7 bases map to TRBD1. Germline CDR1 reads LNHNV; CDR2 reads YYDKDF (reference sequence). The CDR3 extends over 17 amino acids. V shed 4 bases, J shed 3 bases, and the junction held 12 bases outside the gene matches. The CDR3 region has the DNA TGTGCCACCAGCACACAGGGGAGCCCCACACGCTACAATGAGCAGTTCTTC. It is translated as CATSTQGSPTRYNEQFF.

The rearrangement joins TRBV6-1 to TRBJ2-7; 7 bases are shared with TRBD1. Germline lookup yields CDR1 MNHNS and CDR2 SASEGT. The CDR3 is 14 residues long. The trim removed 1 base at V and 4 bases at J, leaving 4 bases unmatched. CDR3 amino acids: CASSEVGQTYEQYF. In DNA form, the CDR3 reads TGTGCCAGCAGTGAAGTGGGACAGACTTACGAGCAGTACTTC.

The V gene is TRBV6-1, the J gene TRBJ1-5; D remains unclear. The V end lost 5 bases, the J end lost 4 bases, and 9 bases lay between the germline ends. The CDR3 consists of 13 residues. CDR1 is MNHNS and CDR2 is SASEGT in the germline V gene. CDR3 bases: TGTGCCAGCAGTTCGACACCTAATCAGCCCCAGCATTTT. This codes for CASSSTPNQPQHF.

The V gene is TRBV6-1, the J gene TRBJ2-7, with a tentative D call TRBD2 (5 bases). Trimming took off 2 bases at V and 2 bases at J, with 13 bases between the two ends. Germline V gene sequence: CDR1 MNHNS, CDR2 SASEGT. The CDR3 totals 15 residues. The CDR3 bases are TGTGCCAGCAGTGAAAGAAGCGGCTCTCCCTACGAGCAGTACTTC. Amino acids: CASSERSGSPYEQYF.

The V and J genes are TRBV6-4 and TRBJ2-3; 8 bases are a match to TRBD2. Germline lookup yields CDR1 MRHNA and CDR2 SNTAGT. The CDR3 consists of 15 residues. Trimming at V came to 3 bases and at J to 2 bases, leaving 4 bases not matched to a gene. CDR3 amino acids: CASSERAGATDTQYF. CDR3 bases: TGTGCCAGCAGTGAAAGAGCGGGAGCCACAGATACGCAGTATTTT.

The V gene is TRBV28, the J gene TRBJ1-1; no clear D. The germline gives CDR1 MDHEN, CDR2 SYDVKM. CDR3 length equals 14 residues. Deletions cut 3 bases from V and 2 bases from J, with 10 bases between. The CDR3 protein is CASSLTMPNTEAFF. CDR3 sequence (DNA): TGTGCCAGCAGTTTGACAATGCCTAACACTGAAGCTTTCTTT.

V usage is TRBV5-8 and J usage is TRBJ2-1, with 7 bases matching TRBD1. This CDR3 has 16 residues. Germline CDR1 SGHTS, CDR2 YDEGEE. The V gene end was trimmed by 5 bases and the J gene end by 6 bases; junction bases not matched to a gene: 14. The DNA of the CDR3 is TGTGCCAGCAGGGGGAGACAGGGTGTAAGGTTCAATGAGCAGTTCTTC. Residues: CASRGRQGVRFNEQFF.

This clone was picked up one time. This chain connects TRBV5-6 to TRBJ2-3; 8 nucleotides line up with TRBD2. The CDR3 spans 16 residues. V was clipped by 2 bases and J by 0 bases; unmatched bases: 5. Germline CDR1 is SGHDT and CDR2 is YYEEEE. CDR3 nucleotide sequence: TGTGCCAGCAGCTTTACGCGGGGGGCTAGCACAGATACGCAGTATTTT. Its translation is CASSFTRGASTDTQYF.

V is TRBV5-4 and J is TRBJ2-7; the D gene is possibly TRBD2 (6 bases). CDR1 and CDR2 from the germline V gene are SGHNT and YYREEE (reference sequence). The CDR3 extends over 14 amino acids. The V end was cut by 4 bases, the J end by 0 bases, with 11 bases between. The CDR3 is CASSPGDFSYEQYF. The CDR3 DNA follows: TGTGCCAGCAGCCCCGGGGACTTCTCCTACGAGCAGTACTTC. The complete variable domain, with remaining parts taken from reference TRBV5-4 and TRBJ2-7, reads ETGVTQSPTHLIKTRGQQVTLRCSSQSGHNTVSWYQQALGQGPQFIFQYYREEENGRGNFPPRFSGLQFPNYSSELNVNALELDDSALYLCASSPGDFSYEQYFGPGTRLTVT.

The chain combines TRBV7-9 with TRBJ2-1; TRBD1 aligns across 10 bases. The CDR3 loop spans 16 amino acids. The germline V gene has CDR1 SEHNR and CDR2 FQNEAQ (reference sequence). With 1 base clipped from V and 6 bases from J, the junction kept 6 bases outside the gene matches. CDR3 nucleotide sequence: TGTGCCAGCAGCTTAGGCCGGGACAGGGGTCTCAATGAGCAGTTCTTC. Translated, it gives CASSLGRDRGLNEQFF.

The chain joins TRBV10-2 to TRBJ2-7; 9 nucleotides line up with TRBD2. Unmatched junction bases numbered 14, after V lost 8 bases and J lost 3 bases. The CDR3 has 16 residues. Germline CDR1 reads WSHSY; CDR2 reads SAAADI. Written as DNA, the CDR3 is TGCGCCAGCGGCCAGGGACAGAAGACTAGCGGCTACGAGCAGTACTTC. Its protein product is CASGQGQKTSGYEQYF.

The chain employs TRBV9 and TRBJ2-4; D is possibly TRBD1 (6 bases). V was trimmed by 7 bases and J by 8 bases, leaving 19 bases between them. The CDR3 is 14 residues long. Germline V gives CDR1 SGDLS, CDR2 YYNGEE. The CDR3 sequence: CASAASNREDIQYF. The CDR3 nucleotides are TGTGCCAGCGCCGCGTCTAACAGGGAAGACATTCAGTACTTC.

The chain couples TRBV5-1 to TRBJ1-1, with 10 bases identical to TRBD1. CDR3 length: 14 amino acids. CDR1 is SGHRS and CDR2 is YFSETQ in the germline V gene. The V and J ends lost 4 bases and 5 bases, in that order; junction bases with no gene match: 5. The CDR3 loop is CASSADRGRTEAFF. CDR3 sequence (DNA): TGCGCCAGCAGCGCGGACAGGGGGAGGACTGAAGCTTTCTTT.

The gene calls are TRBV6-1 and TRBJ1-5; D unclear. This CDR3 is 13 amino acids long. CDR1 is MNHNS, CDR2 SASEGT, per germline. V was cut by 8 bases and J by 0 bases, with 8 bases left in between. The CDR3 DNA reads as TGTGCCAGCTGCGCCTATAGCAATCAGCCCCAGCATTTT. Its protein product is CASCAYSNQPQHF.

The chain uses TRBV18 and TRBJ1-1; 8 nucleotides line up with TRBD1. Germline V lookup: CDR1 KGHSH, CDR2 LQKENI. Germline trimming cut 6 bases from V and 5 bases from J; bases unmatched to any gene: 11. This CDR3 is built from 15 residues. As DNA, the CDR3 is TGTGCCAGCTCGTCAGGGGCAGGGGGCGAAACTGAAGCTTTCTTT. It encodes CASSSGAGGETEAFF.

This clone was detected only once. The chain is built from TRBV4-1 and TRBJ1-1, with 11 bases aligning to TRBD1. The J segment lost 3 bases and the V segment lost 0 bases, leaving 3 bases of the junction unmatched. CDR1 and CDR2 from the germline V gene are MGHRA and YSYEKL. CDR3 size: 16 residues. CDR3 nucleotide sequence: TGCGCCAGCAGCCAAGATGGACAGGGGGCCTACACTGAAGCTTTCTTT. Translating it yields CASSQDGQGAYTEAFF.

This chain connects TRBV25-1 to TRBJ2-7, with TRBD2 as a possible D gene (5 bases). CDR3 length: 15 amino acids. With 2 bases removed from V and 6 bases from J, the gap between germline ends came to 17 bases. Germline lookup yields CDR1 MGHDK and CDR2 SYGVNS. The CDR3 is CASSEIYEMAGEQYF. In DNA form, the CDR3 reads TGTGCCAGCAGTGAAATATACGAGATGGCGGGCGAGCAGTACTTC.

The chain carries TRBV5-6 and TRBJ2-7; TRBD2 matches at 8 bases. Trimming at V came to 0 bases and at J to 4 bases, leaving 3 bases not matched to a gene. The CDR3 spans 14 residues. CDR1 and CDR2 (germline): SGHDT, YYEEEE. The CDR3 spells CASSLDGGAYEQYF. Here the CDR3 DNA reads TGTGCCAGCAGCTTGGACGGGGGGGCTTACGAGCAGTACTTC.

The CDR3 DNA reads as TGTGCCAGCAGCTTAGAGCCGACAGGGGGCAGTACGCAGTATTTT. Amino acids: CASSLEPTGGSTQYF. The rearrangement uses TRBV11-2 and TRBJ2-3; 10 positions agree with TRBD1. The CDR3 consists of 15 residues. Germline V gene data show CDR1 as SGHAT and CDR2 as FQNNGV. The ends lost 0 bases at V and 8 bases at J; junction bases unmatched: 5.

This clone occurred once. This chain connects TRBV28 to TRBJ2-7, with D perhaps TRBD1 (6 bases). V shed 7 bases and J shed 3 bases, with 16 bases lying between them. The CDR3 runs to 14 residues. Germline CDR1 and CDR2: MDHEN and SYDVKM. The CDR3 DNA reads TGTGCCAGCACTGAGGACAGAACCGTCTACGAGCAGTACTTC. It yields the protein CASTEDRTVYEQYF.

The J gene is TRBJ2-5, the V gene TRBV5-6; D is uncertain. The V gene lost 6 bases and the J gene lost 5 bases, with 14 bases spanning the gap. Germline V lookup: CDR1 SGHDT, CDR2 YYEEEE. The CDR3 totals 13 residues. CDR3 in amino acids: CASNPWAVETQYF. The CDR3 DNA reads TGTGCCAGCAACCCGTGGGCCGTTGAGACCCAGTACTTC.

The V gene is TRBV6-5, the J gene TRBJ2-6; no clear D gene. The ends were cut back, 6 bases at V and 3 bases at J, with 6 bases in the middle. The length of the CDR3 is 13 residues. The germline V gene encodes CDR1 MNHEY and CDR2 SVGAGI. CDR3 protein: CASRSFGANVLTF. CDR3 DNA: TGTGCCAGCAGGTCTTTTGGGGCCAACGTCCTGACTTTC.

The chain is built from TRBV5-4 and TRBJ1-2, with 8 bases fitting TRBD1. V trimming: 4 bases; J trimming: 8 bases; junction bases outside the gene matches: 4. Germline V lookup: CDR1 SGHNT, CDR2 YYREEE (reference sequence). The CDR3 spans 12 residues. The CDR3 loop reads CASSLDREGYTF. The DNA for the CDR3 is TGTGCCAGCAGCCTGGACAGGGAGGGCTACACCTTC.

The rearrangement links TRBV5-4 to TRBJ2-7; 8 bases are shared with TRBD1. J lost 1 base, V lost 4 bases, and 4 bases had no gene match. Germline V gene data show CDR1 as SGHNT and CDR2 as YYREEE (reference sequence). The CDR3 spans 14 residues. CDR3 protein: CASSGRGLSYEQYF. The CDR3 coding sequence is TGTGCCAGCAGCGGCAGGGGGCTGTCCTACGAGCAGTACTTC.

This chain links TRBV6-1 with TRBJ2-1; D possibly corresponds to TRBD2 (6 bases). The CDR3 consists of 15 residues. The V end lost 10 bases, the J end lost 0 bases, and 16 bases lay between the germline ends. Per germline, CDR1 MNHNS and CDR2 SASEGT. Written as DNA, the CDR3 is TGTGCCACGAACTGGGACGGGAGCTCCTACAATGAGCAGTTCTTC. Translation: CATNWDGSSYNEQFF.

The J gene is TRBJ2-3, the V gene TRBV7-6, with 10 bases matching TRBD2. Trimming at V came to 0 bases and at J to 4 bases, leaving 7 bases not matched to a gene. Germline lookup yields CDR1 SGHVS and CDR2 FNYEAQ. This CDR3 spans 17 amino acids. The CDR3 nucleotides read TGTGCCAGCAGCTTAGCGCCTAGCGGGAGATCGGCAGATACGCAGTATTTT. Encoded protein: CASSLAPSGRSADTQYF. Full variable domain (remainder filled in from reference TRBV7-6 and TRBJ2-3): GAGVSQSPRYKVTKRGQDVALRCDPISGHVSLYWYRQALGQGPEFLTYFNYEAQQDKSGLPNDRFSAERPEGSISTLTIQRTEQRDSAMYRCASSLAPSGRSADTQYFGPGTRLTVL.